This TCR beta chain was found in a study of blood T cells in healthy people across ages. Study-level background: In model experiments, template switching was able to capture about one barcoded beta molecule for every two T cells that were present.

CDR3 length equals 14 residues. Trimming took off 7 bases at V and 4 bases at J, with 16 bases between the two ends. Germline assignment: CDR1 SNHLY and CDR2 FYNNEI. Combining a sample-barcoded 5' primer with a J-beta primer mix, a second PCR ran for 7 to 11 cycles. TCRdb re-called the 5' RACE reads with MiXCR, one entry per CDR3 protein. The sample lists approximately 360,000 distinct CDR3 sequences, over 45% occurring once. Study outcomes and limitations: Age showed a roughly linear inverse relationship with TCR beta diversity per million T cells.

Regarding this clonotype: Antigen unknown.

This receptor was taken from a man aged 55 to 70 in good health. The sequencing input was blood. The chain uses TRBV2 and TRBJ1-2; tentative D call: TRBD1 (6 bases). The CDR3 loop reads CASTRTGTIYGYTF. In nucleotides, the CDR3 is TGTGCCAGCACTCGAACCGGGACAATCTATGGCTACACCTTC.